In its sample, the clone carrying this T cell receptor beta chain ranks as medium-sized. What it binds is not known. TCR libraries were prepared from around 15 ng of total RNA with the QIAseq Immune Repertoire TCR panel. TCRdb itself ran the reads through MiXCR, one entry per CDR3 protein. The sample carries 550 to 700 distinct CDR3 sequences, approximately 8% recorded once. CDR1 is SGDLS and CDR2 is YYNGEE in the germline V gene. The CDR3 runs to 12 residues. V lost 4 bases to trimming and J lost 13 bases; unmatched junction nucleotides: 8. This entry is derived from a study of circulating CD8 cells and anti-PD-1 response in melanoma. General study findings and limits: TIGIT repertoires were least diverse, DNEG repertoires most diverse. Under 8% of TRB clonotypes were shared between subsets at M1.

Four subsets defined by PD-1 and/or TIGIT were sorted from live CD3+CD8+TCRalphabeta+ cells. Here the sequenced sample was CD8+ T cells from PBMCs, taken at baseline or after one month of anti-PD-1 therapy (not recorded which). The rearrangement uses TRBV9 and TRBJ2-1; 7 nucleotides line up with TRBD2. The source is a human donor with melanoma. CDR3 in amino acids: CASSPGGKNQFF. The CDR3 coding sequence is TGTGCCAGCAGCCCCGGGGGGAAAAACCAGTTCTTC.